Below are 4 T cell receptor beta chains sequenced from a single sample in a study of human T cells and chemical hapten exposure. Time point given: healthy volunteer bleed at 2 weeks. Unseparated into fractions, whole blood served as the source from which total RNA was extracted. A single record per CDR3 protein comes from TCRdb applying MiXCR to the RACE reads. Of 130,000 or so distinct CDR3 sequences in the sample, roughly 9.5% were seen once. The sequencing sample was made of whole blood. These receptors all come from a male donor in good health. Some clones in this sample may be carry-over from other donors' samples.

The sample holds a few counts of this clonotype. The V call is TRBV2, the J call TRBJ2-1; weak D call: TRBD2 (6 bases). Germline CDR1 SNHLY, CDR2 FYNNEI. The CDR3 length is 17 residues. V lost 6 bases and J 5 bases, leaving 23 bases between the germline ends. In nucleotides, the CDR3 is TGTGCCAGCAGAGGACATGGGGGGTCGGGCTCGGACAATGAGCAGTTCTTC. Protein product: CASRGHGGSGSDNEQFF.

The chain carries TRBV6-2 or TRBV6-3 and TRBJ1-1; D is unclear. CDR3 size: 14 residues. The V end lost 0 bases, the J end lost 8 bases, and 13 bases lay between the germline ends. The V gene's germline CDR1 is MNHEY and CDR2 SVGEGT. The chain's CDR3 is CASSYSLREPEAFF. The CDR3 DNA reads TGTGCCAGCAGTTACTCGCTCCGGGAGCCCGAAGCTTTCTTT.

The genes are TRBV20-1 and TRBJ2-1, with 10 bases fitting TRBD1. This CDR3 is 14 amino acids long. Per the germline V gene, CDR1 is DFQATT and CDR2 is SNEGSKA (reference sequence). With 0 bases clipped from V and 6 bases from J, the junction kept 2 bases outside the gene matches. The CDR3 spells CSAREWTGGNEQFF. CDR3 sequence (DNA): TGCAGTGCTAGAGAGTGGACAGGGGGCAATGAGCAGTTCTTC.

This clonotype has a handful of counts. The genes are TRBV12-3 or TRBV12-4 and TRBJ1-2; 9 bases are shared with TRBD1. V shed 3 bases, J shed 6 bases, and the junction held 2 bases outside the gene matches. CDR3 size: 13 residues. The CDR3 sequence is CASSFTGGDGYTF. The CDR3, as DNA: TGTGCCAGCAGTTTCACAGGGGGCGATGGCTACACCTTC.